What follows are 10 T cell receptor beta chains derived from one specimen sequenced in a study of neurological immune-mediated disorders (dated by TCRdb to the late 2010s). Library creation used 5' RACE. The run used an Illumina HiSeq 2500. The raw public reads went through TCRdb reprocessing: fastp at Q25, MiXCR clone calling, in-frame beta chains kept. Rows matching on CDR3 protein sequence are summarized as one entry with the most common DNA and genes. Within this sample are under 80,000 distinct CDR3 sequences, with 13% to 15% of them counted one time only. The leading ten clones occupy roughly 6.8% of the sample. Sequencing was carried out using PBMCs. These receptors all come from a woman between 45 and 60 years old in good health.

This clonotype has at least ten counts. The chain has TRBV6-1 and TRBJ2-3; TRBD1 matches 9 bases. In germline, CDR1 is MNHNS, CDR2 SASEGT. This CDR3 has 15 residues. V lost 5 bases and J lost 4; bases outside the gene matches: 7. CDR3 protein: CASSYRDRVADTQYF. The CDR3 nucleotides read TGTGCCAGCAGTTACCGGGACAGGGTGGCAGATACGCAGTATTTT.

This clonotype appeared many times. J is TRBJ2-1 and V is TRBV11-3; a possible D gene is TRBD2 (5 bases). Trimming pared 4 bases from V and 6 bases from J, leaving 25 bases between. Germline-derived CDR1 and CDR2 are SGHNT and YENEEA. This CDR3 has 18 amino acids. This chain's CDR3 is CASSSPTSAGWRGNEQFF. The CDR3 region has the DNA TGTGCCAGCAGCTCCCCTACCTCCGCGGGTTGGCGCGGCAATGAGCAGTTCTTC.

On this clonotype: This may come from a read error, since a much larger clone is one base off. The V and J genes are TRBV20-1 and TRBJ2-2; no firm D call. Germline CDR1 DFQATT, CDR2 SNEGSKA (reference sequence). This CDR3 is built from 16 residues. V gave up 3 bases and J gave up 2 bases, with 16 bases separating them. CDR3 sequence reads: CSASSPFSVNTGELFF. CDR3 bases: TGCAGTGCTAGTTCTCCGTTTTCCGTTAACACCGGGGAGCTGTTTTTT.

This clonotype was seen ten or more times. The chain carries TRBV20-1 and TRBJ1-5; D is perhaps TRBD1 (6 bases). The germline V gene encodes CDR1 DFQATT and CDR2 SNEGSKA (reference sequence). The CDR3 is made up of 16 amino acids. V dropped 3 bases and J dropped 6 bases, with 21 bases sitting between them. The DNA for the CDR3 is TGCAGTGCTAGGCCGCCGGGACATCGGATAAGTCAGCCCCAGCATTTT. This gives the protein CSARPPGHRISQPQHF.

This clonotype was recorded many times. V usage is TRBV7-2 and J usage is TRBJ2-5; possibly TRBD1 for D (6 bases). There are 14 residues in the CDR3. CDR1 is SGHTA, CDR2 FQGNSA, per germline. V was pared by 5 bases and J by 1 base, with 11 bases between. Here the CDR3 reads CASSQRTAQETQYF. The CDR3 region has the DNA TGTGCCAGCAGCCAGCGGACAGCCCAAGAGACCCAGTACTTC.

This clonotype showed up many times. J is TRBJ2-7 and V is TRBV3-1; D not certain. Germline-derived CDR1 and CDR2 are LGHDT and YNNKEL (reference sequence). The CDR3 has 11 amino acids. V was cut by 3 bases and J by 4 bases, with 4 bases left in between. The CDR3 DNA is TGTGCCAGCAGCCAGCGGTACGAGCAGTACTTC. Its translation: CASSQRYEQYF.

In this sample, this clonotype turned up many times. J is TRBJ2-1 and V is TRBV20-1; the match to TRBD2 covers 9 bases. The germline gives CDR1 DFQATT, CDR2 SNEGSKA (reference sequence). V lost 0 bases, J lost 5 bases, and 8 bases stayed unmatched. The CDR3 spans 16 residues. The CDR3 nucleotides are TGCAGTGCTAGAGATGGGGGTAGCGGGAGCCACAATGAGCAGTTCTTC. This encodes CSARDGGSGSHNEQFF.

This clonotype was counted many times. CDR3 in DNA: TGTGCCAGCAGCATTCGACAGGGGACTAATGAAAAACTGTTTTTT. It codes for CASSIRQGTNEKLFF. The J gene is TRBJ1-4, the V gene TRBV7-2, with 8 bases identical to TRBD1. Germline V lookup: CDR1 SGHTA, CDR2 FQGNSA. V was clipped by 5 bases and J by 2 bases; unmatched bases: 4. The CDR3 spans 15 residues. The variable domain in full, completed from reference TRBV7-2 and TRBJ1-4, reads GAGVSQSPSNKVTEKGKDVELRCDPISGHTALYWYRQSLGQGLEFLIYFQGNSAPDKSGLPSDRFSAERTGGSVSTLTIQRTQQEDSAVYLCASSIRQGTNEKLFFGSGTQLSVL.

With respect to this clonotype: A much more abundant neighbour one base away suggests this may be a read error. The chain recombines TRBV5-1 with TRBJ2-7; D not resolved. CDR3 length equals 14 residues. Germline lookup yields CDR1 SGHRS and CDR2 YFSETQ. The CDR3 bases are TGCGCCAGCAGCTTGGAAGGTAGCTCCAACGAGCAGTACTTC. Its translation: CASSLEGSSNEQYF.

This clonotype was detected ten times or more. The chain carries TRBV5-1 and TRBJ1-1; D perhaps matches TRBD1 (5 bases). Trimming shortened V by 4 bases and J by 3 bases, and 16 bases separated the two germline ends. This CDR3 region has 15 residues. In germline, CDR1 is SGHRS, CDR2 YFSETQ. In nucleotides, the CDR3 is TGCGCCAGCAGCCCGCCGGGGTCGGGGGACACTGAAGCTTTCTTT. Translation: CASSPPGSGDTEAFF.